This T cell receptor (beta chain) was profiled in a study of blood T cells in healthy people across ages (dated by TCRdb to 2013 to 2016). General notes on the study: In model experiments, template switching captured about one uniquely barcoded TCR beta cDNA molecule for every two T cells. To avoid experimental bias, donors of different ages were randomly spread across the sequencing lanes. The donors were split into four age groups: young (average around 17 years), middle-aged (roughly 39), aged (about 62) and long-lived (under 90). Using deep sequencing normalized with unique cDNA molecular identifiers, the study measured how TCR beta repertoire diversity changes with age. For two donors (one aged 18 to 29 and one aged 80 or older), the study analyzed two additional independent replicas of 1 million unique cDNA reads from the same blood draw. General conclusions and limits of the study: The CMV infection status of donors was not known, potentially confounding age-related changes in expanded clonotypes. Estimates of total diversity based on one million sequenced T cells were regarded as lower bounds and as underestimates. Observed TCR beta diversity per million T cells fell roughly linearly with age, and a significant reduction was already apparent by age roughly 40. Compared with the aged group, the long-lived group had more naive CD4+ T cells, fewer expanded clones and increased TCR diversity, a pattern suggesting age selection. The percentage of naive T cells measured by flow cytometry correlated strongly with observed TCR beta diversity. Conclusive comparison of naive and antigen-experienced compartments was prevented by the profiling of bulk unsorted PBMCs.

The donors were some 36 Caucasian individuals from Russia, aged 6 to 90 years, who were systemically healthy. Approximately 9 milliliters of peripheral blood were collected from each donor into EDTA-treated Vacutainer tubes. Ficoll-Paque density-gradient centrifugation was used to isolate PBMCs, with at least 6.5 million per sample. Trizol reagent was used to extract total RNA from PBMCs, with at least 6 micrograms per sample. For every donor, an aliquot of PBMCs went through flow cytometry to measure the percentages of naive CD45RAhigh/CD27high T cells. The CDR3 numbers 18 residues from cysteine through phenylalanine. Only the CDR3 DNA stays, 54 bases, in frame from base 1. Sequences ENHRY (CDR1) and SYGVKD (CDR2) are obtained from the germline V gene. V gives up 4 bases and J gives up 0 bases, and the segment between their germline ends measures 18 bases. Only a few counts were recorded for this clonotype. The target of this receptor is not known. Base qualities were left out, and no much larger clone turns up one base away.

Preparation of the library involved 5' RACE. The data were produced on an Illumina HiSeq 2500. A second PCR of roughly 7 to 11 cycles was run with a J-beta primer mix and a sample-barcoded 5' primer. A unique molecular identifier was introduced onto each TCR beta cDNA molecule by a template-switch 5' adaptor carrying 12 random nucleotides. Each sample yielded at least 3 million CDR3-containing paired-end reads. First-strand cDNA synthesis was performed from all RNA using the Mint cDNA synthesis kit, with priming by a TRBC-specific oligonucleotide. After uracil-DNA glycosylase treatment, a first 18-cycle PCR used universal primers M1SS and BC2_uni_R on all cDNA. Regarding the original processing steps: Each sample was normalized by randomly selecting 1 million high-quality reads, each carrying a distinct molecular identifier. Instead of being binned into consensus sequences, reads with shared molecular identifiers were discarded. MiTCR, with a Q25 quality threshold and the strictest error-elimination algorithm, was used for CDR3 identification, clonotype clustering and error correction. A nonparametric unseen species model with Euler transformation was used to estimate a lower bound on total TCR beta diversity. TCRdb's own reprocessing of the public reads used fastp at Q25 and MiXCR and kept productive beta chains. Entries that share a CDR3 protein sequence are merged under the most common genes and DNA. The V and J calls, along with clone size, are taken from TCRdb and not from the paper's own processing. A total of 650,000 to 1,000,000 distinct CDR3 sequences appear in this sample, around 36% of them only once. Over 10% of the sample goes to the ten largest clones.

The material sequenced was blood. The clonotype comes from a man aged 18 to 30 in good health. The chain couples TRBV10-3 to TRBJ1-4; the D segment cannot be called with confidence. The base sequence is TGTGCCATCAGTGGGTACCCCGGGCAGAATGCAACTAATGAAAAACTGTTTTTT. This is translated as CAISGYPGQNATNEKLFF.